This TCR beta chain was sequenced during a study of blood T cell repertoires in COVID-19. Whole-study context: Acute-phase and convalescent COVID-19 samples originated in the United States, Italy and Spain. T cells, B-cell-depleted T cells, or PBMCs supplied cDNA or gDNA.

The authors' processing: For nucleated cells, counts were estimated from reference gene primer amplification. Here immunoSEQ multiplex PCR was the method, and the copy in TCRdb shows in-frame clones only, minus some. V and J calls and clone size are as listed in that table; D and trimming were resolved from the DNA. The profile shows 30,000 to 45,000 clones, about nine tenths of them singletons. This CDR3 spans 13 amino acids. J was trimmed by 5 bases and V by 6 bases; bases with no gene match: 6. The chain couples TRBV12-3 or TRBV12-4 to TRBJ2-7; 8 positions match TRBD1. This clonotype was obtained from a man aged 50-60 years with active COVID-19. The sample taken for sequencing was peripheral blood. The CDR3 DNA reads as TGTGCCAGCAGGCGGGACAGGCACGACGAGCAGTACTTC. It codes for CASRRDRHDEQYF.